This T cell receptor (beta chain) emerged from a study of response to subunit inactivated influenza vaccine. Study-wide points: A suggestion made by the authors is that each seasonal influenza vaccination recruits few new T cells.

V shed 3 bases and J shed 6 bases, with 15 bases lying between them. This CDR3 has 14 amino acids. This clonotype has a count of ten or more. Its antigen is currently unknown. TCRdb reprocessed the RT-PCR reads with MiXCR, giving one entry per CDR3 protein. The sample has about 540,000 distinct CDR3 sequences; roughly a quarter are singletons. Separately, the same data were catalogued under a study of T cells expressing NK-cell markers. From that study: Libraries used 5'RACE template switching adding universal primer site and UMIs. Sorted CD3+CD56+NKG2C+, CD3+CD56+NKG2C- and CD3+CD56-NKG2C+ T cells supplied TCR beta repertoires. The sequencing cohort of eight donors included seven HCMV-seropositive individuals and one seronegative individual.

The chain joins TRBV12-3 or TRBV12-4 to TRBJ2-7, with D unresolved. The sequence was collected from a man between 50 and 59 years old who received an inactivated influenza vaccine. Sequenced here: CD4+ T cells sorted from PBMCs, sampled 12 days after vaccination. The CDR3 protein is CASSFGVGRSEQYF. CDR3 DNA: TGTGCCAGCAGTTTTGGGGTAGGGCGGAGCGAGCAGTACTTC.